This T cell receptor beta chain originates from a study of T-cell memory formation after mild COVID-19. Via MiXCR, TCRdb re-called the 5' RACE reads, giving one row per CDR3 protein. The sample includes fewer than 250,000 distinct CDR3 sequences, roughly 30% seen only once; the top ten take about an eighth. As concerns this clonotype: Its antigen remains unknown.

Findings and limits, study-wide: Prior to infection, memory already included some responding clones, suggesting cross-reactive memory joined.

This clonotype originated in an adult woman who had mild COVID-19 (a few samples of this study predate the infection). Cell type and time point are not known. Material for sequencing was PBMCs or a T cell subset sorted from them (not recorded which).

The CDR3 reads CASSFGTGLGYTF. In nucleotides, the CDR3 is TGCGCCAGCAGCTTCGGGACAGGGCTTGGCTACACCTTC. The rearrangement uses TRBV5-1 and TRBJ1-2; 9 bases match TRBD1. Germline V gives CDR1 SGHRS, CDR2 YFSETQ. The CDR3 is made up of 13 amino acids. The trim removed 2 bases at V and 7 bases at J, leaving 3 bases unmatched. The complete variable domain, with remaining parts taken from reference TRBV5-1 and TRBJ1-2, reads KAGVTQTPRYLIKTRGQQVTLSCSPISGHRSVSWYQQTPGQGLQFLFEYFSETQRNKGNFPGRFSGRQFSNSRSEMNVSTLELGDSALYLCASSFGTGLGYTFGSGTRLTVV.